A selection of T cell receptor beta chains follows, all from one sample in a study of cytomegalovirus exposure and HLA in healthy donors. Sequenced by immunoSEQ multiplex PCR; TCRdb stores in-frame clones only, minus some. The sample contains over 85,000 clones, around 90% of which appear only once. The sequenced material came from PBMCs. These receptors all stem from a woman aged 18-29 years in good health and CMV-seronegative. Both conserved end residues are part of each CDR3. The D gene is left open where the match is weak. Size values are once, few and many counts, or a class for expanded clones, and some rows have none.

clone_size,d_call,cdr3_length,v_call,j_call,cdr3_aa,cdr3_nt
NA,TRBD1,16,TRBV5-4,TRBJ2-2,CASSSGQGAVTGELFF,TGTGCCAGCAGCTCGGGACAGGGAGCCGTCACCGGGGAGCTGTTTTTT
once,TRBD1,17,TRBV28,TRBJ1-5,CASSSPSGTGRGQPQHF,TGTGCCAGCAGTTCCCCTTCCGGGACAGGGAGAGGACAGCCCCAGCATTTT
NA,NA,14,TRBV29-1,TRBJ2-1,CSVDRPSSYNEQFF,TGCAGCGTCGACAGACCGAGCTCCTACAATGAGCAGTTCTTC
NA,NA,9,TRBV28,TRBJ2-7,CATGYEQYF,TGTGCTACTGGCTACGAGCAGTACTTC
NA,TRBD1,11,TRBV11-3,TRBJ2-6,CASSPDRDLTF,TGTGCCAGCAGCCCGGACAGGGACCTGACTTTC
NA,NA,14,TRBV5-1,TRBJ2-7,CASSLELGYYEQYF,TGCGCCAGCAGCTTGGAACTAGGCTACTACGAGCAGTACTTC
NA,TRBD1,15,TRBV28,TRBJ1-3,CASTTQGVWGNTIYF,TGTGCCAGCACCACCCAGGGGGTCTGGGGAAACACCATATATTTT
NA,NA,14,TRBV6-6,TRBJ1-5,CASSLDRSNQPQHF,TGTGCCAGCAGTTTAGACAGGAGCAATCAGCCCCAGCATTTT
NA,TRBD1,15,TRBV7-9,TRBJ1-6,CASSLQGQPNSPLHF,TGTGCCAGCAGCCTTCAGGGACAGCCTAATTCACCCCTCCACTTT
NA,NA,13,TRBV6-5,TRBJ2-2,CASSWDYTGELFF,TGTGCCAGCAGTTGGGACTACACCGGGGAGCTGTTTTTT
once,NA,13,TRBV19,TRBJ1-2,CATARTENYGYTF,TGTGCCACCGCCAGGACAGAAAACTATGGCTACACCTTC
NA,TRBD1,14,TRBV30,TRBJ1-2,CAWRTPGQGRGYTF,TGTGCCTGGAGGACGCCTGGACAGGGACGGGGCTACACCTTC
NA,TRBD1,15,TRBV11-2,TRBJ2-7,CASSLEGTALYEQYF,TGTGCCAGCAGCTTAGAAGGGACAGCTCTCTACGAGCAGTACTTC
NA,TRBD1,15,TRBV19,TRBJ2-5,CASSHRTGLQETQYF,TGTGCCAGTAGCCATCGGACAGGGCTACAAGAGACCCAGTACTTC
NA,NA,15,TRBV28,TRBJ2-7,CASSSRQASVAEQYF,TGTGCCAGCAGTTCACGACAGGCATCCGTTGCCGAGCAGTACTTC
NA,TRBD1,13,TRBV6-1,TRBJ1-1,CASEDRENTEAFF,TGTGCCAGTGAGGACAGGGAGAACACTGAAGCTTTCTTT
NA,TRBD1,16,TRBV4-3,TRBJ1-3,CASSSYQGDSGNTIYF,TGCGCCAGCAGCTCCTATCAGGGGGACTCTGGAAACACCATATATTTT
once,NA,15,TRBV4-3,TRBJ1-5,CASSQDQGSNQPQHF,TGCGCCAGCAGCCAAGACCAGGGGAGCAATCAGCCCCAGCATTTT
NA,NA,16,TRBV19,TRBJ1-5,CASSIGQTYSNQPQHF,TGTGCCAGTAGTATAGGACAAACCTATAGCAATCAGCCCCAGCATTTT
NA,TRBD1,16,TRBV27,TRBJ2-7,CASSSSRQGAAYEQYF,TGTGCCAGCAGTTCCAGTCGACAGGGGGCGGCCTACGAGCAGTACTTC
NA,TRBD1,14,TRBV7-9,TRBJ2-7,CASSWGQVRSEQYF,TGTGCCAGCAGCTGGGGACAGGTCAGGAGCGAGCAGTACTTC
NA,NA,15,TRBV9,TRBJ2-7,CASSARLAGVHEQYF,TGTGCCAGCAGCGCTCGGTTGGCAGGGGTACACGAGCAGTACTTC
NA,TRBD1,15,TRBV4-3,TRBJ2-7,CASSLVGTGDYEQYF,TGCGCCAGCAGCCTCGTGGGGACAGGGGACTACGAGCAGTACTTC
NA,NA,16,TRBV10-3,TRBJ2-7,CAISEPLTGDSYEQYF,TGTGCCATCAGTGAGCCACTGACAGGTGACTCCTACGAGCAGTACTTC
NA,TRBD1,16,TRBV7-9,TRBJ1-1,CASSPPRRGQGTEAFF,TGTGCCAGCAGCCCCCCCCGCAGGGGGCAGGGCACTGAAGCTTTCTTT
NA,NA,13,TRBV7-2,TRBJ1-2,CASSREYRDGYTF,TGTGCCAGCAGCCGAGAATACAGGGACGGCTACACCTTC
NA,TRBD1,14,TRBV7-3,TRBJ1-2,CASSFTGGGLGYTF,TGTGCCAGCAGCTTCACAGGGGGCGGTCTTGGCTACACCTTC
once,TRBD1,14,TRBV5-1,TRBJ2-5,CASSLAGGKETQYF,TGCGCCAGCAGCTTGGCAGGGGGAAAAGAGACCCAGTACTTC
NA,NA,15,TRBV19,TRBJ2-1,CASSIGADSYNEQFF,TGTGCCAGTAGTATAGGAGCGGACTCCTACAATGAGCAGTTCTTC
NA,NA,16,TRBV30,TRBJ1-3,CAWSVIRGQRRRAIYF,TGTGCCTGGAGTGTAATTCGGGGTCAACGGAGACGCGCCATATATTTT
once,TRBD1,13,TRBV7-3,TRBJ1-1,CASSLTGGSEAFF,TGTGCCAGCAGCTTGACAGGGGGCTCCGAAGCTTTCTTT
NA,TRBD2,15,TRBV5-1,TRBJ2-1,CASSLGTSGGDEQFF,TGCGCCAGCAGCCTGGGGACTAGCGGGGGCGATGAGCAGTTCTTC
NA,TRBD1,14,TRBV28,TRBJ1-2,CASTYDRARYGYTF,TGTGCCAGCACCTATGACAGGGCCCGTTATGGCTACACCTTC
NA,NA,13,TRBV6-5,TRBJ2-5,CASSFRTSSTQYF,TGTGCCAGCAGTTTTAGGACATCCTCGACCCAGTACTTC
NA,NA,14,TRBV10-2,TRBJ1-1,CASSAVRGNTEAFF,TGCGCCAGCAGTGCCGTCCGGGGGAACACTGAAGCTTTCTTT
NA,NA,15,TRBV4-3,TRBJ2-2,CASSQVHANTGELFF,TGCGCCAGCAGCCAAGTACACGCGAACACCGGGGAGCTGTTTTTT
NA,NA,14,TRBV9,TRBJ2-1,CASSRRDIYNEQFF,TGTGCCAGCAGCCGACGGGACATCTACAATGAGCAGTTCTTC
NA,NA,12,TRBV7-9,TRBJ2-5,CASSLRGETQYF,TGTGCCAGCAGCTTAAGGGGGGAGACCCAGTACTTC
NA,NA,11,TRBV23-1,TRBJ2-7,CASSPDYEQYF,TGCGCCAGCAGTCCAGACTACGAGCAGTACTTC
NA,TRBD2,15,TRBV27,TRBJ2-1,CASSSSGTIWVEQFF,TGTGCCAGCAGTTCCTCCGGGACTATTTGGGTTGAGCAGTTCTTC
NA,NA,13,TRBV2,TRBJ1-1,CASSLGGSTEAFF,TGTGCCAGCAGCCTAGGAGGGAGCACTGAAGCTTTCTTT
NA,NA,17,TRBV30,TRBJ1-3,CAWSFTGNLYSGNTIYF,TGTGCCTGGAGCTTCACAGGGAATCTTTACTCTGGAAACACCATATATTTT
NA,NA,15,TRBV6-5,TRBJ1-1,CASSYNARLNTEAFF,TGTGCCAGCAGTTACAATGCCAGGCTGAACACTGAAGCTTTCTTT
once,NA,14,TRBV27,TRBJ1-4,CASSKQGANEKLFF,TGTGCCAGCAGTAAACAGGGCGCTAATGAAAAACTGTTTTTT
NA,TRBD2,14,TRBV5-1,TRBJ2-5,CASSPGGVTETQYF,TGCGCCAGCAGCCCGGGGGGGGTTACGGAGACCCAGTACTTC
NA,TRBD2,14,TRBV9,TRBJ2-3,CASSYRDYTDTQYF,TGTGCCAGCAGCTACCGGGACTACACAGATACGCAGTATTTT
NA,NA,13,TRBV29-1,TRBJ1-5,CSVGFGSNQPQHF,TGCAGCGTTGGCTTCGGTAGCAATCAGCCCCAGCATTTT
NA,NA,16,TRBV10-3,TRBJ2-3,CAIRSTGGPAIDTQYF,TGTGCCATCAGGAGTACCGGGGGGCCGGCAATAGATACGCAGTATTTT
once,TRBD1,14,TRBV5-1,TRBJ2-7,CASSVGTGGEEQYF,TGCGCCAGCAGCGTAGGGACAGGGGGCGAAGAGCAGTACTTC
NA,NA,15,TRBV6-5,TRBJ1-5,CASRRSVGSNQPQHF,TGTGCCAGCAGAAGGAGCGTCGGGAGCAATCAGCCCCAGCATTTT
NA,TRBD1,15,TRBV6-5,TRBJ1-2,CASSSRDRVRYGYTF,TGTGCCAGCAGTTCTCGGGACAGGGTTAGATATGGCTACACCTTC